This entry is about one T cell receptor (beta chain). Its antigen is currently unknown. Per the germline V gene, CDR1 is MDHEN and CDR2 is SYDVKM. The J segment lost 2 bases and the V segment lost 2 bases, leaving 10 bases of the junction unmatched. The CDR3 sequence is 18 residues long. Sequenced by immunoSEQ multiplex PCR; TCRdb stores in-frame clones only, minus some. The sample includes 40,000 or so clones, about 90% seen only once; the top ten take about 20%. This sample is drawn from a study of OX40 agonist ivuxolimab in advanced cancers. Study-level background: In this cohort, patients received ivuxolimab, an agonistic anti-OX40 (CD134) antibody. General study points: Certain nonresponding patients likewise had low normalized T-cell clonal expansion.

The chain employs TRBV28 and TRBJ2-7, with 12 bases lining up with TRBD2. This TCR was recovered from an adult with an advanced solid tumor such as melanoma, head and neck, liver or kidney cancer. The sample consisted of CD4+ or CD8+ T cells sorted from blood, taken in a trial of the OX40 agonist ivuxolimab. CDR3 nucleotide sequence: TGTGCCAGCAGTTTAAGGGGGCGGACTAGCGGGATAGCCTACGAGCAGTACTTC. Its protein is CASSLRGRTSGIAYEQYF.